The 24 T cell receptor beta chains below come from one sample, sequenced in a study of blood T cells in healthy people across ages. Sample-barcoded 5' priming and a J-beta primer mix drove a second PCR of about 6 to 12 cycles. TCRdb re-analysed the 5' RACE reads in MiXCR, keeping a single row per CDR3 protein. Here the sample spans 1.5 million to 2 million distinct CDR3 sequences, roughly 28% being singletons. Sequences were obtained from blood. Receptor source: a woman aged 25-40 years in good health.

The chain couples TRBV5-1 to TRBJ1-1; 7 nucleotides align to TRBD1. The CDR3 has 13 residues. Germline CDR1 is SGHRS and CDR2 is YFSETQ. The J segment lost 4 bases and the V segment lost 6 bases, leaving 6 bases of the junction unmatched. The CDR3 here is CASNRQGPTEAFF. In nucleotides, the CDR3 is TGCGCCAGCAACCGACAGGGACCCACTGAAGCTTTCTTT. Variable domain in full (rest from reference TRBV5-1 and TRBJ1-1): KAGVTQTPRYLIKTRGQQVTLSCSPISGHRSVSWYQQTPGQGLQFLFEYFSETQRNKGNFPGRFSGRQFSNSRSEMNVSTLELGDSALYLCASNRQGPTEAFFGQGTRLTVV.

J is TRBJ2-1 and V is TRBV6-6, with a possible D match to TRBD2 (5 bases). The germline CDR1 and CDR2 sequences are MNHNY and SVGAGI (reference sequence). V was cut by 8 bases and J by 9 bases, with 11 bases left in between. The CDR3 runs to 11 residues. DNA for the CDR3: TGTGCCAGCGGCAACGGAGGTGAGCAGTTCTTC. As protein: CASGNGGEQFF.

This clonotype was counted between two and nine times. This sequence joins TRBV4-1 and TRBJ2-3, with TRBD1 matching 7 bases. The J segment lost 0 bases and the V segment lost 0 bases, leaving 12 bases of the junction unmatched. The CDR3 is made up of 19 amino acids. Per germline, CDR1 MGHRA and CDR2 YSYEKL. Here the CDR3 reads CASSQDVGRGIGSTDTQYF. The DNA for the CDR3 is TGCGCCAGCAGCCAAGATGTGGGCAGGGGGATAGGTAGCACAGATACGCAGTATTTT.

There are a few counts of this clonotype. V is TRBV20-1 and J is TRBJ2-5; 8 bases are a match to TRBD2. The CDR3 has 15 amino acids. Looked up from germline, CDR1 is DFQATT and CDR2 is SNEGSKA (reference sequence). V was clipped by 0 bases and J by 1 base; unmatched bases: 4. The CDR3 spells CSARDSGAPQETQYF. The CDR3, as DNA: TGCAGTGCTAGAGATAGCGGGGCCCCCCAAGAGACCCAGTACTTC.

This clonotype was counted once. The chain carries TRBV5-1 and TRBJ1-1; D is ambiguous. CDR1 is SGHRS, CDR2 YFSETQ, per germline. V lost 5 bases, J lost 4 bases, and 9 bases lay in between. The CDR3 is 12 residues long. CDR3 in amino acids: CASSVPSTEAFF. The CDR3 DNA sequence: TGCGCCAGCAGTGTCCCCAGCACTGAAGCTTTCTTT.

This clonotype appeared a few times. The CDR3 DNA reads as TGTGCCAGCAGCCCTCGACTAACCACCTACAATGAGCAGTTCTTC. Translated, it gives CASSPRLTTYNEQFF. The chain recombines TRBV7-9 with TRBJ2-1; a weak D match, TRBD2 (5 bases). CDR3 length: 15 amino acids. Trimming cost V 5 bases and J 2 bases, with 13 bases left between them. Germline-derived CDR1 and CDR2 are SEHNR and FQNEAQ (reference sequence).

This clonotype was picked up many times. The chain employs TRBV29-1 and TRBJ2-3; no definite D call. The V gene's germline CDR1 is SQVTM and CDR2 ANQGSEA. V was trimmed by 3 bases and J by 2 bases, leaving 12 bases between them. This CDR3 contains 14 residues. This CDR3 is CSVDYYGITDTQYF. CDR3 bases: TGCAGCGTTGACTACTATGGGATCACAGATACGCAGTATTTT.

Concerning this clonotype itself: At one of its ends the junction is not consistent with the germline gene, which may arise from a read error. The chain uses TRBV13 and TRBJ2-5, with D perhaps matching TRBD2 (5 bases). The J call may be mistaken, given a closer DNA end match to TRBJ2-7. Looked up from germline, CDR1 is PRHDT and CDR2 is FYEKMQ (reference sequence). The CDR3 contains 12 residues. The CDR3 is CVSSLEGYEQYF. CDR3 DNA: TGTGTCAGCAGCCTAGAGGGATACGAGCAGTACTTC.

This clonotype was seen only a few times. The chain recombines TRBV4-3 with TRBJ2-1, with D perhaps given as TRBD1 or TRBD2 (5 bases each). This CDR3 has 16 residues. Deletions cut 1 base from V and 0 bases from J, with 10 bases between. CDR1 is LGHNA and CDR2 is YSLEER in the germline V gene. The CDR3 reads CASSQAGASSYNEQFF. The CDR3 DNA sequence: TGCGCCAGCAGCCAAGCCGGGGCTAGCTCCTACAATGAGCAGTTCTTC.

The CDR3 spells CASSLGAGGRQETQYF. The DNA of the CDR3 is TGTGCCAGCAGCTTAGGCGCCGGGGGGAGACAAGAGACCCAGTACTTC. The chain uses TRBV7-9 and TRBJ2-5, with TRBD2 matching over 7 bases. The CDR3 length is 16 residues. Germline V gives CDR1 SEHNR, CDR2 FQNEAQ (reference sequence). J was trimmed by 2 bases and V by 1 base; bases with no gene match: 7.

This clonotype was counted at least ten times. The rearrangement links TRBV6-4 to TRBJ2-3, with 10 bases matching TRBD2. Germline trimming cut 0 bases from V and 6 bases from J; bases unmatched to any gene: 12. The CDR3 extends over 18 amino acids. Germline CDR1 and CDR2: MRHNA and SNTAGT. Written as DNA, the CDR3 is TGTGCCAGCAGTGACTCGAAGGCTAGCGGGGGTCGTTTTGATACGCAGTATTTT. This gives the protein CASSDSKASGGRFDTQYF.

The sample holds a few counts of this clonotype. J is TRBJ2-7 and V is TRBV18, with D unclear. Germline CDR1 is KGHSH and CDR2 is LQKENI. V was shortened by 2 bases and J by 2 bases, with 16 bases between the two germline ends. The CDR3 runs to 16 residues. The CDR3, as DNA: TGTGCCAGCTCACCATTCGGCCCCCAGTCCGCCTACGAGCAGTACTTC. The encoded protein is CASSPFGPQSAYEQYF.

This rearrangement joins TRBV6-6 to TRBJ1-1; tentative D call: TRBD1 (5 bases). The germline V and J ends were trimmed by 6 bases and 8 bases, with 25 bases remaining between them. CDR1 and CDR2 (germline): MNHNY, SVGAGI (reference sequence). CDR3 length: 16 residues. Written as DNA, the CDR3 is TGTGCCAGCAGAAGACGGGACGCCGGGCAGGGTTTGGAAGCTTTCTTT. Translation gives CASRRRDAGQGLEAFF.

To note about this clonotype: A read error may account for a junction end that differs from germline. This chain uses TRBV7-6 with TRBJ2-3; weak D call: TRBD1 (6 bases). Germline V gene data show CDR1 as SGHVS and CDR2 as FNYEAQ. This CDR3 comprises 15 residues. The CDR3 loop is CVSSREGVYTDTQYF. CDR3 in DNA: TGTGTCAGCAGCCGCGAGGGGGTCTACACAGATACGCAGTATTTT.

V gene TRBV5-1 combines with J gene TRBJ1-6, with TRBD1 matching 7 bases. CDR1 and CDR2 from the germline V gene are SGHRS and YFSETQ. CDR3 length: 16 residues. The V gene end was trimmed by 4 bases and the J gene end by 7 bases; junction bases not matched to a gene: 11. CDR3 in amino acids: CASSAEQQGTNSPLHF. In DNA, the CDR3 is TGCGCCAGCAGCGCGGAACAACAGGGGACCAATTCACCCCTCCACTTT.

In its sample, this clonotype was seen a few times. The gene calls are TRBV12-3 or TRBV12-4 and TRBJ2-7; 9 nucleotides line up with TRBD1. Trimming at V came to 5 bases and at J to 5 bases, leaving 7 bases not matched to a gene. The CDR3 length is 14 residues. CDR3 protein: CASSPMTGGNEQYF. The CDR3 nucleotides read TGTGCCAGCAGTCCTATGACAGGGGGGAACGAGCAGTACTTC.

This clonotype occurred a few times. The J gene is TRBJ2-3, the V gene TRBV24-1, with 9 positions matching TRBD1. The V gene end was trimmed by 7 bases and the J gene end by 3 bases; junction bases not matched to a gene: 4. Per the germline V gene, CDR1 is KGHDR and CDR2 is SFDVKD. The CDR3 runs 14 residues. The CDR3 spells CATSGQGRTDTQYF. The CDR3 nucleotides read TGTGCCACCAGCGGACAGGGGAGGACAGATACGCAGTATTTT.

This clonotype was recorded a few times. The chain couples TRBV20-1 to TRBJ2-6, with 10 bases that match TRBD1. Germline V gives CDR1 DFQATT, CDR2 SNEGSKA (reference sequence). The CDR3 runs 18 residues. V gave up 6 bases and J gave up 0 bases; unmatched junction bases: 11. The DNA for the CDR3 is TGCAGTGCGGAAGGACAGGGGGTTTCCAGCTCTGGGGCCAACGTCCTGACTTTC. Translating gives CSAEGQGVSSSGANVLTF.

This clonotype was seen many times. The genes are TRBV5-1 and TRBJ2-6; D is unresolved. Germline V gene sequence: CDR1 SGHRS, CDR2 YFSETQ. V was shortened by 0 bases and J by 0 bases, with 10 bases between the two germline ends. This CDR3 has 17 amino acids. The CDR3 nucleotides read TGCGCCAGCAGCTTGGTAGTCATTCACTCTGGGGCCAACGTCCTGACTTTC. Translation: CASSLVVIHSGANVLTF.

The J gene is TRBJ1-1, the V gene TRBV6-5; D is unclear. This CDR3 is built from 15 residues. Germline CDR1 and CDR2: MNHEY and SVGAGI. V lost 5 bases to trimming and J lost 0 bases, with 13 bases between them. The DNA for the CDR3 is TGTGCCAGCAGTGAACGACGGATTATGAACACTGAAGCTTTCTTT. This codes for CASSERRIMNTEAFF.

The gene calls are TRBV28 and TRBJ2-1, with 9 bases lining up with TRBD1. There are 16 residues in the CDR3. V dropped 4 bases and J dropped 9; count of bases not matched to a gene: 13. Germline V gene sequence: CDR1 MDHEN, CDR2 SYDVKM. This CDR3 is CASSSAGTGFGGEQFF. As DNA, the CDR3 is TGTGCCAGCAGTTCCGCCGGGACAGGGTTCGGGGGTGAGCAGTTCTTC.

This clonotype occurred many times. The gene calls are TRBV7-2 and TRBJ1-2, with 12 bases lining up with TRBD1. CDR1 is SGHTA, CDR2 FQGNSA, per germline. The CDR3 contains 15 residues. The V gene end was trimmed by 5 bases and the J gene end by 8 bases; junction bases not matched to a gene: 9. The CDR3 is CASSAHGTGGRGYTF. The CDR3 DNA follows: TGTGCCAGCAGCGCCCACGGGACAGGGGGCCGGGGCTACACCTTC.

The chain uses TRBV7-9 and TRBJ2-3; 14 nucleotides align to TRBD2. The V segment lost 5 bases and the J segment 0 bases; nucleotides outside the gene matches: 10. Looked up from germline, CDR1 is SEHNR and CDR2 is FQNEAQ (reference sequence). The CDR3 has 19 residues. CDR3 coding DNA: TGTGCCAGCAGCCAAGGGCGGACTAGCGGGAGGAGTAGCACAGATACGCAGTATTTT. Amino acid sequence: CASSQGRTSGRSSTDTQYF.

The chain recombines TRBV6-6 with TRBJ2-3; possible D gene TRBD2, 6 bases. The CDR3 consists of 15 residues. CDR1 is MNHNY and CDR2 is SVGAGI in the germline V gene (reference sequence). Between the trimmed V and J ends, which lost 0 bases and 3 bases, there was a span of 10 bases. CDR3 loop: CASSYSEGPTDTQYF. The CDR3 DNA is TGTGCCAGCAGTTACTCGGAGGGGCCGACAGATACGCAGTATTTT.